Sequencing of this T cell receptor beta chain was carried out in a study of shared clonotypes between healthy human individuals. Across the study: CD8 memory received one plate per donor, CD8 naive two, CD4 memory three and CD4 naive three.

The material for each subset, its genomic DNA, was split evenly across several immunoSEQ plates. TCRdb keeps only in-frame clones here, not all; method: immunoSEQ multiplex PCR. The data hold 750,000 to 1,000,000 clones, with 80% to 95% observed a single time. Broader study findings: Naive CD4 clonotype sharing across several donors was approximately 5.2%. Naive subsets generally had larger estimated richness than memory subsets.

V lost 4 bases, J lost 5 bases, and 14 bases lay in between. The germline V gene encodes CDR1 SGHNT and CDR2 YYREEE (reference sequence). This CDR3 has 14 residues. As regards this clone: Its antigen is unknown.

Naive-designated CD8 cells lacked CD45RO, were positively enriched for CCR7, and omitted terminally differentiated effector memory CD45RA+ cells. This TCR derives from a young man in good health. Sequencing input: naive CD8+ T cells sorted from blood. The J gene is TRBJ2-3, the V gene TRBV5-4; tentative D call: TRBD1 (5 bases). The CDR3 region has the DNA TGTGCCAGCAGCCCCGGTACAGGAAAAGATACGCAGTATTTT. Protein: CASSPGTGKDTQYF.